Detailed here is one T cell receptor (beta chain). Profiling relied on immunoSEQ multiplex PCR, and the TCRdb table lists in-frame clones only, not all of them. The table has some 70,000 clones, about 91% seen once. The source of the sample is a study of T cell changes during pregnancy in multiple sclerosis. Germline CDR1 is SGHRS and CDR2 is YFSETQ. This CDR3 contains 16 residues. V was cut by 4 bases and J by 0 bases, with 17 bases left in between. The chain carries TRBV5-1 and TRBJ2-7; a possible D gene is TRBD1 (6 bases). The origin of this receptor is a female donor with multiple sclerosis, enrolled in a pregnancy study. Sequences were derived from peripheral blood, sampled in the first trimester of pregnancy. Written as DNA, the CDR3 is TGCGCCAGCAGCCCCCTGGACAGTCTTAGCTCCTACGAGCAGTACTTC. Translation gives CASSPLDSLSSYEQYF.